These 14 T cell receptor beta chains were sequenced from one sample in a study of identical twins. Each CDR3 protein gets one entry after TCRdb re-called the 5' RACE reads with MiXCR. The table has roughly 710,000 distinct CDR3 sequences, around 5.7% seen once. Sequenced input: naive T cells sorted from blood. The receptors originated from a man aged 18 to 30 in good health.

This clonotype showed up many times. The CDR3 region has the DNA TGTGCCAGCAGCCCTACACTAGCGGGATTGTCCAAAAACATTCAGTACTTC. The encoded protein is CASSPTLAGLSKNIQYF. V and J are TRBV3-1 and TRBJ2-4, with TRBD2 identical over 10 bases. Germline CDR1 reads LGHDT; CDR2 reads YNNKEL (reference sequence). V shed 4 bases and J 2 bases; nucleotides not matched to a gene: 8. The CDR3 totals 17 residues.

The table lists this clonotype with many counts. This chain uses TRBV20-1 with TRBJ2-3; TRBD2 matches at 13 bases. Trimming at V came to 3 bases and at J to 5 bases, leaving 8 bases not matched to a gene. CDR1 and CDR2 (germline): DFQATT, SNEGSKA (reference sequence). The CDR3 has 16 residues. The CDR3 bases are TGCAGTGCTAGCCCCGGACTAGCGGGAGATGGAGATACGCAGTATTTT. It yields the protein CSASPGLAGDGDTQYF.

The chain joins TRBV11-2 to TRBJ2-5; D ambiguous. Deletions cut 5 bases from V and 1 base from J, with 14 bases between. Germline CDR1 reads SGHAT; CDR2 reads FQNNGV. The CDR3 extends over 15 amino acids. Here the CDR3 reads CASSPRSPIQETQYF. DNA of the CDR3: TGTGCCAGCAGCCCCCGGTCCCCCATCCAAGAGACCCAGTACTTC.

This CDR3 is CASRSYIGELFF. The CDR3 DNA reads as TGTGCCAGCAGGTCATACATCGGGGAGCTGTTTTTT. The V and J genes are TRBV6-5 and TRBJ2-2; D unclear. The CDR3 runs to 12 residues. CDR1 MNHEY and CDR2 SVGAGI come from the germline V gene. V dropped 6 bases and J dropped 7 bases, with 9 bases sitting between them.

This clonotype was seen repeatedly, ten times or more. The CDR3 region is CASSALATSYNEQFF. CDR3 DNA sequence: TGTGCCAGCAGTGCACTAGCGACGTCCTACAATGAGCAGTTCTTC. This chain connects TRBV25-1 to TRBJ2-1, with 7 bases aligning to TRBD2. Unmatched junction bases numbered 4, after V lost 4 bases and J lost 1 base. The CDR3 loop spans 15 amino acids. In germline, CDR1 is MGHDK, CDR2 SYGVNS. The full variable domain, with the rest looked up from reference TRBV25-1 and TRBJ2-1, is EADIYQTPRYLVIGTGKKITLECSQTMGHDKMYWYQQDPGMELHLIHYSYGVNSTEKGDLSSESTVSRIRTEHFPLTLESARPSHTSQYLCASSALATSYNEQFFGPGTRLTVL.

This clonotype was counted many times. CDR3 region: CSASITRGNTIYF. The CDR3 coding sequence is TGCAGTGCTAGTATCACACGAGGAAACACCATATATTTT. The rearrangement links TRBV20-1 to TRBJ1-3; D not certain. The CDR3 consists of 13 residues. Germline V CDR1 and CDR2: DFQATT, SNEGSKA (reference sequence). The V end was cut by 3 bases, the J end by 4 bases, with 10 bases between.

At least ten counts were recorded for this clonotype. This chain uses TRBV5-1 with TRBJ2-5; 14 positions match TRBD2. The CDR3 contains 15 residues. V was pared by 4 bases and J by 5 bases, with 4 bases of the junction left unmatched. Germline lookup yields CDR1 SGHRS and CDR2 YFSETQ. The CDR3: CASSKGTSGSETQYF. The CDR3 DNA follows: TGCGCCAGCAGCAAGGGGACTAGCGGGAGTGAGACCCAGTACTTC.

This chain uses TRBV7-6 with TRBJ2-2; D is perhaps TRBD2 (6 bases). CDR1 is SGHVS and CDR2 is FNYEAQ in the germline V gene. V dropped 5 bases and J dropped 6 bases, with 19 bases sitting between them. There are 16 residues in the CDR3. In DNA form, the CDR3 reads TGTGCCAGCAGCCACGGAGGGCCTGGGACCGCCGGGGAGCTGTTTTTT. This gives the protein CASSHGGPGTAGELFF.

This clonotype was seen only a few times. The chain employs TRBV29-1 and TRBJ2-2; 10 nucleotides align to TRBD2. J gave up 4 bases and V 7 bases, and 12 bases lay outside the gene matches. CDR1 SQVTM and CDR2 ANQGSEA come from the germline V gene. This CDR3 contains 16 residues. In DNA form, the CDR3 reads TGCAGCGCAAAAACCACTAGCGGGACTAGCACCGGGGAGCTGTTTTTT. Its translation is CSAKTTSGTSTGELFF.

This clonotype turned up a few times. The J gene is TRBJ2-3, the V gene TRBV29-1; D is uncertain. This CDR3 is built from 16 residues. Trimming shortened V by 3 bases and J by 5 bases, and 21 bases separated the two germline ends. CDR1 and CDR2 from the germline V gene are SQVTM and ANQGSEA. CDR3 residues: CSVDTTHSAYLDTQYF. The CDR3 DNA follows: TGCAGCGTTGATACCACCCACAGCGCCTATTTAGATACGCAGTATTTT.

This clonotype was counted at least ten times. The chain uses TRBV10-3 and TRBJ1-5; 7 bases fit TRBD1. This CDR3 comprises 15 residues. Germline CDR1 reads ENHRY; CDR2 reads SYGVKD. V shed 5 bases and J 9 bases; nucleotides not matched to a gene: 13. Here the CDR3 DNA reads TGTGCCATCAGTACACCGGGACAGCCTTCTTTGCCCCAGCATTTT. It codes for CAISTPGQPSLPQHF.

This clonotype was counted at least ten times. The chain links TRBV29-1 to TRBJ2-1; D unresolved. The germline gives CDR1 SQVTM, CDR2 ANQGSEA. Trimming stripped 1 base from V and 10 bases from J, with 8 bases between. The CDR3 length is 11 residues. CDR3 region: CSVEGRPEQFF. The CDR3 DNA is TGCAGCGTTGAAGGGCGACCGGAGCAGTTCTTC.

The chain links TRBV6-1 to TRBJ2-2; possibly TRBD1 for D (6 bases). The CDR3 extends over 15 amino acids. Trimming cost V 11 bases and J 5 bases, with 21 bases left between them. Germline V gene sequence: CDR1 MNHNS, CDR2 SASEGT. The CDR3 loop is CASRTGRGVTGELFF. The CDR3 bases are TGTGCCTCGAGGACTGGCAGGGGAGTGACCGGGGAGCTGTTTTTT.

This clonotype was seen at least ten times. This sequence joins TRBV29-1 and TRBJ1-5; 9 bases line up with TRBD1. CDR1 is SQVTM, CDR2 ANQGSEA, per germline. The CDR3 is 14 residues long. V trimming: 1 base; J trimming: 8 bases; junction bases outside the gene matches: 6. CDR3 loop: CSVEAGQGGEPQHF. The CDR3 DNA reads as TGCAGCGTTGAAGCGGGACAGGGAGGGGAGCCCCAGCATTTT.